This T cell receptor beta chain was identified during a study of cytomegalovirus exposure and HLA in healthy donors. PCR was performed using 60 Vbeta and 13 Jbeta primers. Profiled with immunoSEQ multiplex PCR; TCRdb holds only in-frame clones, not every one. Found here are about 14,000 clones, over 55% of them singletons; the top ten hold about a sixth. V lost 0 bases and J lost 10, with 15 bases in between. CDR1 and CDR2 (germline): LGHNA, YSLEER. The CDR3 spans 15 residues. The sequencing input was PBMCs. The V and J genes are TRBV4-3 and TRBJ1-4; the D gene is possibly TRBD1 (6 bases). The receptor's source is a woman between 45 and 60 years old in good health and CMV-seropositive. The CDR3 is CASSQEKGEGGKLFF. CDR3 sequence (DNA): TGCGCCAGCAGCCAAGAGAAAGGGGAAGGGGGAAAACTGTTTTTT.